Listed below are T cell receptor beta chains from one sample, sequenced in a study of blood T cell repertoires in COVID-19. Measured with immunoSEQ multiplex PCR; TCRdb has only the in-frame clones, and not every one. Of a few hundred thousand clones in the sample, roughly nine tenths were seen once. Sequenced input: PBMCs or T cells enriched from blood (not recorded which). All receptors come from a young man who had recovered from COVID-19. The CDR3 runs from the conserved cysteine through the conserved F or W. The D gene is left open where the match is weak. Some rows have no size entry. The others give once, few or many, or a class for an expanded clone.

TRBJ1-2 | TRBV5-1 | . | . | CASSLAAPGDGYTF | TGCGCCAGCAGCTTGGCGGCTCCCGGGGATGGCTACACCTTC
TRBJ2-1 | TRBV5-1 | TRBD2 | . | CASSFSAGGNEQFF | TGCGCCAGCAGCTTCTCAGCGGGAGGCAATGAGCAGTTCTTC
TRBJ2-3 | TRBV10-1 | TRBD1 | . | CASSPGQGTDTQYF | TGCGCCAGCAGTCCGGGACAGGGGACAGATACGCAGTATTTT
TRBJ2-5 | TRBV5-1 | . | once | CASSLGARGEETQYF | TGCGCCAGCAGCCTGGGGGCCAGGGGGGAAGAGACCCAGTACTTC
TRBJ1-2 | TRBV28 | TRBD1 | . | CASRSPGQKLGYTF | TGTGCCAGCAGGTCTCCGGGACAGAAGCTCGGCTACACCTTC
TRBJ2-7 | TRBV18 | . | . | CASSTAQGSSYEQYF | TGTGCCAGCTCGACCGCACAGGGAAGCTCCTACGAGCAGTACTTC
TRBJ2-3 | TRBV2 | TRBD2 | . | CASSGEAGVDTQYF | TGTGCCAGCAGTGGGGAAGCGGGAGTAGATACGCAGTATTTT
TRBJ2-1 | TRBV4-1 | . | . | CASSQVVSGGNEQFF | TGCGCCAGCAGCCAAGTGGTTAGCGGTGGGAATGAGCAGTTCTTC
TRBJ2-3 | TRBV24-1 | TRBD1 | few | CATSDYGQATDTQYF | TGTGCCACCAGTGATTACGGACAGGCCACAGATACGCAGTATTTT
TRBJ2-5 | TRBV10-2 | . | . | CASRRSQGPQETQYF | TGCGCCAGCAGACGATCGCAGGGGCCACAAGAGACCCAGTACTTC
TRBJ1-5 | TRBV18 | . | . | CASSPPAGYNQPQHF | TGTGCCAGCTCACCACCGGCTGGTTACAATCAGCCCCAGCATTTT
TRBJ2-7 | TRBV28 | TRBD1 | . | CASSQPGTGYGEQYF | TGTGCCAGCAGTCAACCCGGGACAGGGTATGGAGAGCAGTACTTC
TRBJ2-1 | TRBV5-5 | TRBD2 | . | CASSLAGVYNEQFF | TGTGCCAGCAGCTTAGCGGGGGTCTACAATGAGCAGTTCTTC
TRBJ1-5 | TRBV24-1 | TRBD1 | once | CATSHGTGYGPQHF | TGTGCCACCAGCCACGGGACAGGTTACGGGCCCCAGCATTTT
TRBJ1-5 | TRBV28 | TRBD1 | . | CASSLGQGYSNQPQHF | TGTGCCAGCAGTTTGGGACAGGGATATAGCAATCAGCCCCAGCATTTT
TRBJ2-5 | TRBV5-1 | . | . | CASSLIREGETQYF | TGCGCCAGCAGCTTGATCCGGGAAGGGGAGACCCAGTACTTC
TRBJ1-2 | TRBV29-1 | TRBD1 | . | CSATGQGTEGYTF | TGCAGCGCTACGGGACAGGGAACAGAAGGCTACACCTTC
TRBJ1-2 | TRBV28 | . | . | CASSLFGGSGYTF | TGTGCCAGCAGTTTATTCGGAGGGTCTGGCTACACCTTC
TRBJ2-6 | TRBV7-3 | . | . | CASSLAGSGANVLTF | TGTGCCAGCAGCTTAGCGGGCTCTGGGGCCAACGTCCTGACTTTC
TRBJ1-2 | TRBV28 | TRBD1 | few | CASRGQGLGYTF | TGTGCCAGCAGGGGACAGGGGCTTGGCTACACCTTC
TRBJ2-7 | TRBV3-1/TRBV3-2 | . | . | CASGTRSRSEQYF | TGTGCCAGCGGTACCAGGTCGAGAAGCGAGCAGTACTTC
TRBJ2-7 | TRBV7-3 | . | . | CASSLTRGDRIYEQYF | TGTGCCAGCAGCTTAACGAGGGGGGACAGAATCTACGAGCAGTACTTC
TRBJ1-6 | TRBV28 | . | . | CASSETAYNSPLHF | TGTGCCAGCAGCGAGACAGCGTACAATTCACCCCTCCACTTT
TRBJ2-3 | TRBV7-6 | . | once | CASSRRRRDTQYF | TGTGCCAGCAGCCGGCGAAGGAGGGATACGCAGTATTTT
TRBJ1-5 | TRBV28 | . | . | CASSPRGGGYQPQHF | TGTGCCAGCAGTCCCCGGGGAGGGGGGTATCAGCCCCAGCATTTT
TRBJ2-2 | TRBV5-1 | . | once | CASSSGTEGISGELFF | TGCGCCAGCAGCTCCGGGACTGAGGGGATTTCCGGGGAGCTGTTTTTT
TRBJ2-3 | TRBV14 | TRBD2 | . | CASSETGLAVDTQYF | TGTGCCAGCAGCGAAACTGGACTAGCGGTAGATACGCAGTATTTT
TRBJ2-1 | TRBV28 | TRBD2 | once | CASSLFASGSVLDEQFF | TGTGCCAGCAGTTTATTTGCTAGCGGGAGTGTTTTGGATGAGCAGTTCTTC
TRBJ2-5 | TRBV6-1 | . | . | CASSDGRKETQYF | TGTGCCAGCAGTGATGGCAGAAAAGAGACCCAGTACTTC
TRBJ2-1 | TRBV4-2 | TRBD2 | . | CASTPGTSGTFPDNEQFF | TGTGCCAGCACCCCCGGGACTAGCGGGACGTTCCCGGACAATGAGCAGTTCTTC
TRBJ1-2 | TRBV28 | TRBD1 | once | CASSSTQGGYGYTF | TGTGCCAGCAGTTCAACACAGGGGGGCTATGGCTACACCTTC
TRBJ1-1 | TRBV5-6 | . | . | CASSLADLGTAEAFF | TGTGCCAGCAGCTTGGCGGATCTAGGCACGGCTGAAGCTTTCTTT
TRBJ1-2 | TRBV27 | . | . | CASSFRTGFGYTF | TGTGCCAGCAGTTTCCGAACAGGGTTTGGCTACACCTTC
TRBJ1-4 | TRBV2 | TRBD1 | . | CASRTDRVANEKLFF | TGTGCCAGCAGGACGGACAGGGTAGCTAATGAAAAACTGTTTTTT
TRBJ1-1 | TRBV19 | . | . | CASSWAVNTEAFF | TGTGCCAGTAGTTGGGCTGTGAACACTGAAGCTTTCTTT
TRBJ2-2 | TRBV4-2 | . | . | CASGPLEGLNTGELFF | TGTGCCAGTGGTCCTTTAGAGGGCTTAAACACCGGGGAGCTGTTTTTT
TRBJ1-2 | TRBV10-1 | . | . | CASSLDSRYGYTF | TGCGCCAGCAGCCTCGACAGTCGCTATGGCTACACCTTC
TRBJ1-2 | TRBV9 | TRBD1 | . | CASSGVLDRGRGGYTF | TGTGCCAGCAGCGGAGTCCTAGACAGGGGGCGCGGTGGCTACACCTTC
TRBJ1-1 | TRBV7-9 | . | . | CASSLGTGRTEAFF | TGTGCCAGCAGCTTAGGAACAGGTCGCACTGAAGCTTTCTTT
TRBJ1-6 | TRBV28 | TRBD1 | . | CASSLGQGYRSPLHF | TGTGCCAGCAGTTTAGGACAGGGCTATCGGTCACCCCTCCACTTT
TRBJ2-1 | TRBV27 | . | . | CASSPGAYNEQFF | TGTGCCAGCAGTCCTGGGGCTTACAATGAGCAGTTCTTC
TRBJ1-5 | TRBV2 | . | . | CASSVKGRLGQPQHF | TGTGCCAGCAGTGTTAAGGGGCGCTTAGGTCAGCCCCAGCATTTT
TRBJ2-3 | TRBV5-5 | . | . | CASSAGTVGVNTQYF | TGTGCCAGCAGCGCCGGGACTGTTGGTGTGAATACGCAGTATTTT
TRBJ1-5 | TRBV7-9 | . | . | CASSLRGPQHF | TGTGCCAGCAGCTTACGAGGGCCCCAGCATTTT
TRBJ2-7 | TRBV5-1 | TRBD2 | . | CASSLVAGSSYEQYF | TGCGCCAGCAGCTTGGTAGCGGGGAGCTCCTACGAGCAGTACTTC
TRBJ2-3 | TRBV4-1 | . | . | CASSQASSDTQYF | TGCGCCAGCAGCCAAGCTAGTTCAGATACGCAGTATTTT
TRBJ1-1 | TRBV10-1 | . | . | CATQAAVNTEAFF | TGCGCCACCCAAGCGGCTGTGAACACTGAAGCTTTCTTT
TRBJ1-4 | TRBV19 | . | . | CASSIGAENEKLFF | TGTGCCAGTAGTATAGGAGCTGAAAATGAAAAACTGTTTTTT
TRBJ2-7 | TRBV28 | . | once | CASSLDKFYEQYF | TGTGCCAGCAGTCTGGACAAATTCTACGAGCAGTACTTC
TRBJ2-1 | TRBV4-2 | TRBD2 | once | CASSQKTSGRPYNEQFF | TGTGCCAGCAGCCAAAAAACTAGCGGGAGACCCTACAATGAGCAGTTCTTC
TRBJ2-1 | TRBV27 | TRBD2 | . | CASRNLAGHEQFF | TGTGCCAGCAGAAACCTAGCGGGCCATGAGCAGTTCTTC
TRBJ2-1 | TRBV6-4 | . | . | CASSPSLGGIHYNEQFF | TGTGCCAGCAGTCCTTCTTTAGGGGGTATTCACTACAATGAGCAGTTCTTC
TRBJ1-2 | TRBV9 | . | . | CASSGPRGYTF | TGTGCCAGCAGCGGACCTAGAGGCTACACCTTC
TRBJ2-7 | TRBV9 | . | . | CASSPAETFYEQYF | TGTGCCAGCAGCCCGGCGGAAACCTTTTACGAGCAGTACTTC
TRBJ1-2 | TRBV28 | . | . | CASLLNGGYTF | TGTGCCAGCCTGCTAAACGGGGGCTACACCTTC
TRBJ2-5 | TRBV5-1 | TRBD1 | . | CASSLDRGSQYF | TGCGCCAGCAGCTTAGACAGGGGGAGCCAGTACTTC